This TCR beta chain was recovered during a study of breast tumors, draining lymph nodes, adjacent tissues. Study-level points and caveats: Tumor TCR diversity was below lymph nodes but above nontumor tissue.

TCRdb called the multiplex PCR reads again in MiXCR, with one record for every CDR3 protein. Of around 230,000 distinct CDR3 sequences in the sample, roughly 30% are singletons; the top ten hold roughly 1.3%. Axillary draining lymph nodes of breast cancer patients supplied the node samples. This clonotype was observed many times. Antigen: not known. Sequences were obtained from axillary lymph node tissue. The sequence derives from a female donor with breast cancer. Some clones in this sample may be carry-over from other donors' samples.

CDR3 residues: CASSSTRDRGHEQYF. In nucleotides, the CDR3 is TGTGCCAGCAGTTCCACTCGGGACAGGGGTCACGAGCAGTACTTC. The chain links TRBV6-5 to TRBJ2-7; 10 positions match TRBD1. The CDR3 is 15 amino acids. CDR1 and CDR2 (germline): MNHEY, SVGAGI. The V gene end was trimmed by 4 bases and the J gene end by 5 bases; junction bases not matched to a gene: 8.